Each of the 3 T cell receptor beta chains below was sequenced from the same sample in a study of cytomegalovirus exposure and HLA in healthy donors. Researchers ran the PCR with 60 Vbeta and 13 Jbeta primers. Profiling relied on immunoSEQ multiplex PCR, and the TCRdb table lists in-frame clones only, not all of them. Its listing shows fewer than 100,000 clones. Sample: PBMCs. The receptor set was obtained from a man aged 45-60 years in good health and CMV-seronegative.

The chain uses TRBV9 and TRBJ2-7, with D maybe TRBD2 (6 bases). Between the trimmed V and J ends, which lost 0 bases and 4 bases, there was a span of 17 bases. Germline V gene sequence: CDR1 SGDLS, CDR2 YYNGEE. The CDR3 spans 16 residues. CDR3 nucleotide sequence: TGTGCCAGCAGCGTAGACCCCGGGACTTCCAGGTACGAGCAGTACTTC. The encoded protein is CASSVDPGTSRYEQYF. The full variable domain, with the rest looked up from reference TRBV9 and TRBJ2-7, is DSGVTQTPKHLITATGQRVTLRCSPRSGDLSVYWYQQSLDQGLQFLIQYYNGEERAKGNILERFSAQQFPDLHSELNLSSLELGDSALYFCASSVDPGTSRYEQYFGPGTRLTVT.

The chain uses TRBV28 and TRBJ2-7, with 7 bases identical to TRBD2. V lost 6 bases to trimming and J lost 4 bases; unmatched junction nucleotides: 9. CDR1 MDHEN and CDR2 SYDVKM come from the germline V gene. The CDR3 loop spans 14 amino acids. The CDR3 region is CASSTGGFGYEQYF. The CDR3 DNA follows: TGTGCCAGCAGCACGGGGGGTTTTGGTTACGAGCAGTACTTC.

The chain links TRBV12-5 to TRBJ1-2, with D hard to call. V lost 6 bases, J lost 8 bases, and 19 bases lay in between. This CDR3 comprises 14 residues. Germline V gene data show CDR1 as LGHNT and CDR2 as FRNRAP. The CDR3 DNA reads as TGTGCTAGTGGCGACTCTGGGTTAAGTAGGGGCTACACCTTC. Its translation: CASGDSGLSRGYTF.